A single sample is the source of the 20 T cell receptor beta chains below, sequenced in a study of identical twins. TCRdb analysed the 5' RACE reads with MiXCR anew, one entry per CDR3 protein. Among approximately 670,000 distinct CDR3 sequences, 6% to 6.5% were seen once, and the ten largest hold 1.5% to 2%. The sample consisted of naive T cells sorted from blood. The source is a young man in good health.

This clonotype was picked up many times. CDR3 region: CSARAGLAGRQNIQYF. In DNA, the CDR3 is TGCAGTGCTAGGGCGGGACTAGCGGGACGTCAAAACATTCAGTACTTC. The V gene is TRBV20-1, the J gene TRBJ2-4, with TRBD2 matching over 13 bases. The CDR3 is 16 residues long. Germline V gives CDR1 DFQATT, CDR2 SNEGSKA (reference sequence). V lost 3 bases and J lost 5; bases outside the gene matches: 7.

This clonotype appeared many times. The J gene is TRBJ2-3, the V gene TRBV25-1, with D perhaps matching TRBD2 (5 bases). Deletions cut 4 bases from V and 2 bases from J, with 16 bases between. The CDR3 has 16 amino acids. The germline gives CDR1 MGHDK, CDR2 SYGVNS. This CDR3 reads CASSVGGRPHTDTQYF. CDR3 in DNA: TGTGCCAGCAGTGTAGGAGGCAGGCCACACACAGATACGCAGTATTTT.

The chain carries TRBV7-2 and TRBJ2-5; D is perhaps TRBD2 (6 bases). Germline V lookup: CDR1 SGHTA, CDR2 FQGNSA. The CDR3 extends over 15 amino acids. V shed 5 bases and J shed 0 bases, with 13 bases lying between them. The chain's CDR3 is CASSPSRGYQETQYF. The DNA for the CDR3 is TGTGCCAGCAGCCCCAGTCGGGGGTACCAAGAGACCCAGTACTTC.

The CDR3 DNA sequence: TGTGCCAGCAGCTCTCCCGGACTAGCGGTCTACGAGCAGTACTTC. Translated, it gives CASSSPGLAVYEQYF. V and J are TRBV7-2 and TRBJ2-7, with TRBD2 matching over 10 bases. Trimming at V came to 4 bases and at J to 3 bases, leaving 6 bases not matched to a gene. Looked up from germline, CDR1 is SGHTA and CDR2 is FQGNSA. The CDR3 covers 15 residues.

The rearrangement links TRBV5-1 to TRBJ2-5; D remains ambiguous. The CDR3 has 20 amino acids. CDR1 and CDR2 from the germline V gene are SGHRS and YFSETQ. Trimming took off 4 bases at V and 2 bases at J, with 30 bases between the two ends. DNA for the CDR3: TGCGCCAGCAGCCCCTTTAGAGGTTCGAGAGCGCAGCTTCCTCAAGAGACCCAGTACTTC. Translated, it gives CASSPFRGSRAQLPQETQYF.

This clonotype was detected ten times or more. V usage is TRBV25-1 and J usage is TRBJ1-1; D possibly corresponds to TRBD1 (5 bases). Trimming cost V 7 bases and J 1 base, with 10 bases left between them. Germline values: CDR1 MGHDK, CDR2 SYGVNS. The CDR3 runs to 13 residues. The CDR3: CASTREENTEAFF. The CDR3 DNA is TGTGCCAGCACCAGGGAAGAGAACACTGAAGCTTTCTTT.

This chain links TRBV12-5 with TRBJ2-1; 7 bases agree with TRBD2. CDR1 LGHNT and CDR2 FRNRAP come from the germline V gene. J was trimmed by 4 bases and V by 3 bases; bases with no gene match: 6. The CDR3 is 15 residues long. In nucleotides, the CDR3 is TGTGCTAGTGGTTTCGGCGGGAGTAGGTACAATGAGCAGTTCTTC. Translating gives CASGFGGSRYNEQFF.

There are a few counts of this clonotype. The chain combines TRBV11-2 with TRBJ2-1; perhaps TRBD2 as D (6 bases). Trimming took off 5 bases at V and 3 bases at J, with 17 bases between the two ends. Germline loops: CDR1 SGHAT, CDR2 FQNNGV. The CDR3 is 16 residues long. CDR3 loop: CASSQLWPSDYNEQFF. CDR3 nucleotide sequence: TGTGCCAGCAGCCAGTTGTGGCCTAGCGACTACAATGAGCAGTTCTTC.

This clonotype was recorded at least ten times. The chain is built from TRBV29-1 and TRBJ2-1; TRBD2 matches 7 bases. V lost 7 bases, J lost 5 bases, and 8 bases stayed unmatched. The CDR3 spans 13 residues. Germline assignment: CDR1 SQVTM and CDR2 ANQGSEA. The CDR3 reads CSALQRENNEQFF. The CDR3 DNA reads TGCAGCGCCCTACAGCGGGAAAACAATGAGCAGTTCTTC.

Here the CDR3 DNA reads TGTGCCAGCAGTCCCGTACAGGGGACCTTCATGGCTTTCTTT. As protein: CASSPVQGTFMAFF. The genes are TRBV27 and TRBJ1-1, with 7 bases matching TRBD1. The CDR3 loop spans 14 amino acids. Germline V lookup: CDR1 MNHEY, CDR2 SMNVEV (reference sequence). V was pared by 5 bases and J by 11 bases, with 14 bases of the junction left unmatched.

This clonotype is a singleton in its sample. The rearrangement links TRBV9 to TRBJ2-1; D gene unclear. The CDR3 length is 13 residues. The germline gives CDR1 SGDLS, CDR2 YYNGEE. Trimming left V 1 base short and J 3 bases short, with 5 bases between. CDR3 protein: CASSVSCYNEQFF. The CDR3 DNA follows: TGTGCCAGCAGCGTATCCTGCTACAATGAGCAGTTCTTC.

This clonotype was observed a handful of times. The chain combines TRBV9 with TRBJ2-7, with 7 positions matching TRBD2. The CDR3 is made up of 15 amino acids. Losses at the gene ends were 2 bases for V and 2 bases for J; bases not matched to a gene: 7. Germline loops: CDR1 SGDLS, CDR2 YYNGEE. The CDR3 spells CASSVGERDPYEQYF. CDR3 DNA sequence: TGTGCCAGCAGCGTGGGAGAGCGGGACCCCTACGAGCAGTACTTC. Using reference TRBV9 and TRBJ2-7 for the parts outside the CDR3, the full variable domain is DSGVTQTPKHLITATGQRVTLRCSPRSGDLSVYWYQQSLDQGLQFLIQYYNGEERAKGNILERFSAQQFPDLHSELNLSSLELGDSALYFCASSVGERDPYEQYFGPGTRLTVT.

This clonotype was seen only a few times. CDR3 nucleotide sequence: TGCAGCGTTGGGGGCGCTAGCGTGAACACCGGGGAGCTGTTTTTT. Translated, it gives CSVGGASVNTGELFF. This rearrangement joins TRBV29-1 to TRBJ2-2; a weak D match, TRBD2 (6 bases). The CDR3 is made up of 15 amino acids. Germline V gene sequence: CDR1 SQVTM, CDR2 ANQGSEA. Deletions cut 4 bases from V and 1 base from J, with 13 bases between.

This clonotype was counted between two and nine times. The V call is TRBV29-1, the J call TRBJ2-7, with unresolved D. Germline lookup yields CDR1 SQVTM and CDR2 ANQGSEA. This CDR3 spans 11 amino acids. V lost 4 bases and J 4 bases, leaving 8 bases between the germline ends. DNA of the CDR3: TGCAGCGTTGTGCTTGGATACGAGCAGTACTTC. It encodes CSVVLGYEQYF.

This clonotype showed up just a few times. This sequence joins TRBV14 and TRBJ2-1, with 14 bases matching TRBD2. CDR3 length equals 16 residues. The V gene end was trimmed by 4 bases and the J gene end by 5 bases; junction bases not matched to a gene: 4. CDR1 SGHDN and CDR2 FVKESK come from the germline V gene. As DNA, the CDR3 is TGTGCCAGCAGCCTACTGGGACTAGCGGGGGACAATGAGCAGTTCTTC. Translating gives CASSLLGLAGDNEQFF.

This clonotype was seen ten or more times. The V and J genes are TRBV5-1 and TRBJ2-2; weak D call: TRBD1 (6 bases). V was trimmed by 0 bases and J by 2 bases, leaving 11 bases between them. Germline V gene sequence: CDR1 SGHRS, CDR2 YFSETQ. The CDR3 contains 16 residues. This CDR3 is CASSLVPGDNTGELFF. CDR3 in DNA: TGCGCCAGCAGCTTGGTCCCAGGGGATAACACCGGGGAGCTGTTTTTT.

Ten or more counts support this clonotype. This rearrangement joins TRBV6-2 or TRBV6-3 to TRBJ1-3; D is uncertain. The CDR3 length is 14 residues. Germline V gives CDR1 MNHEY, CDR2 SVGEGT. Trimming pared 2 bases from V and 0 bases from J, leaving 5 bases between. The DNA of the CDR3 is TGTGCCAGCAGTTACCGGGTCTCTGGAAACACCATATATTTT. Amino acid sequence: CASSYRVSGNTIYF.

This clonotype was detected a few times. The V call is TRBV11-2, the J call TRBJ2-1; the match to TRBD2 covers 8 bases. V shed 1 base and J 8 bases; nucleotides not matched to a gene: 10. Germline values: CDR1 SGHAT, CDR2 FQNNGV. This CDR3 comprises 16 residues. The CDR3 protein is CASSLVGGAGVDEQFF. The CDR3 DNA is TGTGCCAGCAGCTTAGTTGGTGGAGCGGGAGTAGATGAGCAGTTCTTC.

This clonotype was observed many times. The CDR3 DNA follows: TGTGCCACCAGCAGAGGAGGGCAGGGGGCCAACACTGAAGCTTTCTTT. Its protein product is CATSRGGQGANTEAFF. J is TRBJ1-1 and V is TRBV15; 8 nucleotides agree with TRBD1. Unmatched junction bases numbered 6, after V lost 1 base and J lost 2 bases. Germline CDR1 LNHNV, CDR2 YYDKDF (reference sequence). The CDR3 totals 16 residues.

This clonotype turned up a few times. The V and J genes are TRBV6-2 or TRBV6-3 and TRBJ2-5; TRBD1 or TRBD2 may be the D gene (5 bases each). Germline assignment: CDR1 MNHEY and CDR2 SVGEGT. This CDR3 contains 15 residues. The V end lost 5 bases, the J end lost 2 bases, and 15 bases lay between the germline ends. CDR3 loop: CASSRAGTPQETQYF. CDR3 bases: TGTGCCAGCAGTAGGGCAGGGACCCCTCAAGAGACCCAGTACTTC.